Below are 5 T cell receptor beta chains sequenced from a single sample in a study of early T cells in non-severe SARS-CoV-2 infection. One entry per CDR3 protein results from TCRdb running MiXCR on the 5' RACE reads. Among 55,000 to 85,000 distinct CDR3 sequences, around 12% were seen once, and the ten largest hold 4% to 5%. Specimen: whole blood. The source of these receptors is an adult who was a healthcare worker with PCR-confirmed SARS-CoV-2 infection or an uninfected control (not recorded which).

This clonotype turned up a few times. This chain links TRBV19 with TRBJ2-7; D gene uncertain. Germline lookup yields CDR1 LNHDA and CDR2 SQIVND (reference sequence). This CDR3 spans 13 amino acids. V was trimmed by 1 base and J by 6 bases, leaving 10 bases between them. The CDR3 DNA sequence: TGTGCCAGTAGTATAGCCGGGTTTGGCGAGCAGTACTTC. It yields the protein CASSIAGFGEQYF.

In this sample, this clonotype turned up a few times. The chain is built from TRBV12-3 or TRBV12-4 and TRBJ1-3; D is ambiguous. The V gene lost 3 bases and the J gene lost 0 bases, with 9 bases spanning the gap. The CDR3 has 15 residues. CDR3 sequence (DNA): TGTGCCAGCAGTTTGTCGGCTGTCTCTGGAAACACCATATATTTT. As protein: CASSLSAVSGNTIYF.

In its sample, this clonotype was seen a few times. This chain connects TRBV10-3 to TRBJ2-1; 14 bases match TRBD2. The CDR3 runs 17 residues. J gave up 0 bases and V 2 bases, and 0 bases lay outside the gene matches. Germline lookup yields CDR1 ENHRY and CDR2 SYGVKD. This chain's CDR3 is CAISEGTSGGSYNEQFF. DNA of the CDR3: TGTGCCATCAGTGAGGGGACTAGCGGGGGCTCCTACAATGAGCAGTTCTTC.

The genes are TRBV27 and TRBJ1-6; 7 bases map to TRBD1. After removal of 1 base from V and 6 bases from J, the junction contained 0 bases not matched to a gene. Germline V gene sequence: CDR1 MNHEY, CDR2 SMNVEV (reference sequence). The CDR3 has 14 residues. The CDR3 protein is CASSLYRGNSPLHF. In DNA, the CDR3 is TGTGCCAGCAGTTTATACAGGGGTAATTCACCCCTCCACTTT.

In its sample, this clonotype was seen many times. The chain combines TRBV6-1 with TRBJ2-7; the D gene is possibly TRBD1 (5 bases). This CDR3 spans 13 amino acids. V was pared by 4 bases and J by 2 bases, with 9 bases between. Germline loops: CDR1 MNHNS, CDR2 SASEGT. The CDR3 nucleotides are TGTGCCAGCAGTGTGGCAGGGCCCTACGAGCAGTACTTC. Residues: CASSVAGPYEQYF.